The source of this T cell receptor (beta chain) is a study of cytomegalovirus exposure and HLA in healthy donors. Study findings and constraints: While the bulk of TCR sequences proved rare, some public TCRs turned up in many donors. There were a few CMV-associated chains whose specificity for CMV antigens was confirmed in vitro.

This clone was picked up a small number of times. What it recognizes is unknown. The PCR was carried out with 60 Vbeta primers and 13 Jbeta primers. Measured with immunoSEQ multiplex PCR; TCRdb has only the in-frame clones, and not every one. The data contain roughly 100,000 clones, about three fifths of them singletons. Trimming took 2 bases from V and 0 from J, leaving 11 bases between them. There are 16 residues in the CDR3. CDR1 MNHNS and CDR2 SASEGT come from the germline V gene. The TCR comes from a human donor in good health. The sequencing input was PBMCs. J is TRBJ2-1 and V is TRBV6-1; D gene ambiguous. This CDR3 is CASSESLSNSYNEQFF. The CDR3 region has the DNA TGTGCCAGCAGTGAATCGCTTAGTAACTCCTACAATGAGCAGTTCTTC.